This is a list of T cell receptor beta chains from one sample in a study of cytomegalovirus exposure and HLA in healthy donors. Profiling relied on immunoSEQ multiplex PCR, and the TCRdb table lists in-frame clones only, not all of them. The table lists 95,000 to 120,000 clones, under 90% of them singletons. The sequenced sample was PBMCs. The receptor set was obtained from a woman between 18 and 29 years old in good health and CMV-seronegative. CDR3s include the opening cysteine and the closing phenylalanine or tryptophan. D genes are given only for firm matches. Clone size is not always given. Where it is, it says once, few, many or a class for expanded clones.

cdr3_aa: CASSPGLQETQYF
cdr3_nt: TGTGCCAGCTCACCGGGACTCCAAGAGACCCAGTACTTC
j_call: TRBJ2-5
d_call: .
v_call: TRBV18
clone_size: few

cdr3_aa: CASSRDRAYSNQPQHF
cdr3_nt: TGTGCCAGCAGTCGAGACAGGGCTTATAGCAATCAGCCCCAGCATTTT
j_call: TRBJ1-5
d_call: TRBD1
v_call: TRBV28
clone_size: .

cdr3_aa: CASSLWTVGYQPQHF
cdr3_nt: TGTGCCAGCAGCTTATGGACAGTTGGGTATCAGCCCCAGCATTTT
j_call: TRBJ1-5
d_call: .
v_call: TRBV11-2
clone_size: .

cdr3_aa: CASSQEYVIIQGGTDTQYF
cdr3_nt: TGCGCCAGCAGCCAAGAATACGTAATAATACAGGGGGGGACAGATACGCAGTATTTT
j_call: TRBJ2-3
d_call: .
v_call: TRBV4-1
clone_size: .

cdr3_aa: CASSPGGLASTDTQYF
cdr3_nt: TGTGCCAGCAGCCCCGGGGGACTAGCAAGCACAGATACGCAGTATTTT
j_call: TRBJ2-3
d_call: TRBD2
v_call: TRBV11-3
clone_size: once

cdr3_aa: CASSLRGGPQETQYF
cdr3_nt: TGCGCCAGCAGCTTGAGGGGGGGCCCTCAAGAGACCCAGTACTTC
j_call: TRBJ2-5
d_call: .
v_call: TRBV5-1
clone_size: .

cdr3_aa: CASSPSRLSTDTQYF
cdr3_nt: TGTGCCAGCAGCCCCTCTAGGCTTTCCACAGATACGCAGTATTTT
j_call: TRBJ2-3
d_call: .
v_call: TRBV11-3
clone_size: .

cdr3_aa: CAWVGQVNTEAFF
cdr3_nt: TGTGCCTGGGTAGGACAGGTGAACACTGAAGCTTTCTTT
j_call: TRBJ1-1
d_call: TRBD1
v_call: TRBV30
clone_size: .

cdr3_aa: CASSFRRGEAFF
cdr3_nt: TGTGCCAGCAGCTTTCGACGGGGGGAGGCTTTCTTT
j_call: TRBJ1-1
d_call: .
v_call: TRBV7-2
clone_size: .

cdr3_aa: CASSLAGRGSTDTQYF
cdr3_nt: TGCGCCAGCAGCTTGGCCGGGAGGGGCAGCACAGATACGCAGTATTTT
j_call: TRBJ2-3
d_call: TRBD2
v_call: TRBV5-1
clone_size: .

cdr3_aa: CASSATSSGNNEQFF
cdr3_nt: TGCGCCAGCAGCGCTACTAGCTCGGGAAATAATGAGCAGTTCTTC
j_call: TRBJ2-1
d_call: .
v_call: TRBV5-1
clone_size: .

cdr3_aa: CASSPSGFNEQYF
cdr3_nt: TGTGCCAGCAGCCCCTCCGGGTTCAACGAGCAGTACTTC
j_call: TRBJ2-7
d_call: .
v_call: TRBV11-2
clone_size: once

cdr3_aa: CASSQSRLATEFNEQFF
cdr3_nt: TGTGCCAGCAGCCAATCCAGACTAGCCACAGAATTCAATGAGCAGTTCTTC
j_call: TRBJ2-1
d_call: TRBD2
v_call: TRBV7-9
clone_size: once

cdr3_aa: CASSLAQGIAKNIQYF
cdr3_nt: TGTGCCAGCAGCTTAGCCCAGGGAATAGCCAAAAACATTCAGTACTTC
j_call: TRBJ2-4
d_call: .
v_call: TRBV11-3
clone_size: once

cdr3_aa: CASSTSRQVTTAEAFF
cdr3_nt: TGTGCCAGTAGTACAAGCCGACAGGTCACAACCGCTGAAGCTTTCTTT
j_call: TRBJ1-1
d_call: .
v_call: TRBV19
clone_size: .

cdr3_aa: CASSTQGANNEQFF
cdr3_nt: TGTGCCAGCAGTACACAGGGGGCGAACAATGAGCAGTTCTTC
j_call: TRBJ2-1
d_call: TRBD1
v_call: TRBV6-1
clone_size: .

cdr3_aa: CASSSTENTEAFF
cdr3_nt: TGTGCCAGTAGCTCAACAGAGAACACTGAAGCTTTCTTT
j_call: TRBJ1-1
d_call: .
v_call: TRBV19
clone_size: .